Below are 10 T cell receptor beta chains sequenced from a single sample in a study of blood T cell repertoires in COVID-19. Assay used: immunoSEQ multiplex PCR; TCRdb lists only in-frame clones, some missing. The sample has roughly 160,000 clones, around 85% seen once; the top ten hold approximately 6.9%. Source material: peripheral blood. These receptors all stem from a man older than 75 with COVID-19, enrolled during active disease.

The chain combines TRBV4-2 with TRBJ2-3; TRBD2 matches 10 bases. This CDR3 region has 17 residues. V lost 1 base, J lost 3 bases, and 7 bases stayed unmatched. The V gene's germline CDR1 is LGHNA and CDR2 YNFKEQ. CDR3 residues: CASSQGVSGGYTDTQYF. DNA of the CDR3: TGTGCCAGCAGCCAAGGGGTTAGCGGGGGGTATACAGATACGCAGTATTTT.

V gene TRBV12-3 or TRBV12-4 combines with J gene TRBJ1-2; D remains unclear. The length of the CDR3 is 12 residues. V was shortened by 7 bases and J by 8 bases, with 14 bases between the two germline ends. The CDR3 DNA sequence: TGTGCCAGCACCAGTCCTAACGGGGGCTACACCTTC. Its translation is CASTSPNGGYTF.

V gene TRBV18 combines with J gene TRBJ1-1; TRBD1 might be the D (6 bases). CDR3 length equals 15 residues. V lost 5 bases, J lost 4 bases, and 17 bases lay in between. Germline-derived CDR1 and CDR2 are KGHSH and LQKENI. CDR3 sequence reads: CASSYTGNEGTEAFF. The CDR3 bases are TGTGCCAGCTCATACACAGGGAATGAAGGCACTGAAGCTTTCTTT.

V and J are TRBV7-6 and TRBJ2-5; tentative D call: TRBD1 (6 bases). V lost 3 bases to trimming and J lost 7 bases, with 12 bases between them. This CDR3 region has 13 residues. CDR1 is SGHVS and CDR2 is FNYEAQ in the germline V gene. The CDR3 DNA sequence: TGTGCCAGCAGCTTTGAGGGGGAAGGGACCCAGTACTTC. It yields the protein CASSFEGEGTQYF.

The chain has TRBV6-2 or TRBV6-3 and TRBJ2-2; D gene unclear. Germline assignment: CDR1 MNHEY and CDR2 SVGEGT. The CDR3 consists of 13 residues. V was cut by 4 bases and J by 7 bases, with 10 bases left in between. The DNA for the CDR3 is TGTGCCAGCAGTTTAATTCGCGGCGGGGAGCTGTTTTTT. As protein: CASSLIRGGELFF.

The V call is TRBV6-5, the J call TRBJ1-2; 10 bases fit TRBD1. This CDR3 spans 15 amino acids. CDR1 MNHEY and CDR2 SVGAGI come from the germline V gene. Trimming took 4 bases from V and 6 from J; bases not matched to a gene: 8. CDR3 amino acids: CASSSYRDRGHGYTF. In DNA, the CDR3 is TGTGCCAGCAGTTCCTACAGGGACAGGGGACATGGCTACACCTTC.

The genes are TRBV5-1 and TRBJ1-2; 7 bases map to TRBD1. Trimming at V came to 1 base and at J to 3 bases, leaving 6 bases not matched to a gene. Germline CDR1 reads SGHRS; CDR2 reads YFSETQ. The CDR3 spans 15 residues. For the CDR3, the DNA is TGCGCCAGCAGCTTGCGCCGGACAGGAGACTATGGCTACACCTTC. This gives the protein CASSLRRTGDYGYTF.

The J gene is TRBJ2-7, the V gene TRBV11-2, with a weak D call TRBD2 (6 bases). The CDR3 spans 14 residues. Trimming stripped 0 bases from V and 4 bases from J, with 10 bases between. Germline values: CDR1 SGHAT, CDR2 FQNNGV. The CDR3 region has the DNA TGTGCCAGCAGCTTAGAGACGGGGGAGTACGAGCAGTACTTC. Its translation is CASSLETGEYEQYF. Complete variable domain (other parts from reference TRBV11-2 and TRBJ2-7): EAGVAQSPRYKIIEKRQSVAFWCNPISGHATLYWYQQILGQGPKLLIQFQNNGVVDDSQLPKDRFSAERLKGVDSTLKIQPAKLEDSAVYLCASSLETGEYEQYFGPGTRLTVT.

This clone occurred once. The chain joins TRBV10-3 to TRBJ1-1; D remains unclear. The CDR3 covers 14 residues. Per the germline V gene, CDR1 is ENHRY and CDR2 is SYGVKD. Deletions cut 7 bases from V and 4 bases from J, with 16 bases between. The CDR3 sequence: CAITLGAMSTEAFF. The DNA of the CDR3 is TGTGCCATCACCCTAGGAGCTATGAGCACTGAAGCTTTCTTT.

The chain is built from TRBV5-1 and TRBJ1-4; 8 positions agree with TRBD1. The CDR3 sequence is 15 residues long. Trimming at V came to 0 bases and at J to 8 bases, leaving 6 bases not matched to a gene. From germline, CDR1 is SGHRS and CDR2 YFSETQ. The CDR3 loop is CASSLADRAGEKLFF. CDR3 bases: TGCGCCAGCAGCTTGGCGGACAGGGCGGGAGAAAAACTGTTTTTT.